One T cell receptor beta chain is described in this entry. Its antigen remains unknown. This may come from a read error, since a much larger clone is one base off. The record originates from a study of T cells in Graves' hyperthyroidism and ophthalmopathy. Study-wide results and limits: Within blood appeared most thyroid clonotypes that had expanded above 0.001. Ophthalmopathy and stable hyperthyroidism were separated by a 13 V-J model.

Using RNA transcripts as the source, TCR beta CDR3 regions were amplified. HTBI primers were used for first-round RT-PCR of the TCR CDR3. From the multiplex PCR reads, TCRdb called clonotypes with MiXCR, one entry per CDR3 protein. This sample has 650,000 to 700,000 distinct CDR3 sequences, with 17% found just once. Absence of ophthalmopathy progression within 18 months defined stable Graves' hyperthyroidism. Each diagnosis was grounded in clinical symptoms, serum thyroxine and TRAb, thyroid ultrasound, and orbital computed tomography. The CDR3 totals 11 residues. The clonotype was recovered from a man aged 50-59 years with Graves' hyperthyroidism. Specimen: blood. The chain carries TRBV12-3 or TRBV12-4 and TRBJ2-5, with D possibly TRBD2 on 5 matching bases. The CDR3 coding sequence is TGTGCCCGCAGAAAGCGGGAGACCCAGTACTTC. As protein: CARRKRETQYF.